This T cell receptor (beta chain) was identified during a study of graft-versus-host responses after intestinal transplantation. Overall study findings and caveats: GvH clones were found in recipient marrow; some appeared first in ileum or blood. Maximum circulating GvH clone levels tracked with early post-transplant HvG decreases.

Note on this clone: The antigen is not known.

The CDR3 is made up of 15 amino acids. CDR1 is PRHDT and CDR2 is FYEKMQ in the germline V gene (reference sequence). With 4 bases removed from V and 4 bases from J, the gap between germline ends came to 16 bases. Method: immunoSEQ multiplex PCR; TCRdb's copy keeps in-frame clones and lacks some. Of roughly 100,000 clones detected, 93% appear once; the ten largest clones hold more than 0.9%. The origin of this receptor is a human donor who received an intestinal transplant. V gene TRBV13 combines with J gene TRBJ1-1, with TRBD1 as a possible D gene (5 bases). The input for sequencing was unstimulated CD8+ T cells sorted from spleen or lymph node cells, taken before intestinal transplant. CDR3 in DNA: TGTGCCAGCAGCTCCGTGGGGACCCAGGGCACTGAAGCTTTCTTT. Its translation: CASSSVGTQGTEAFF.